The entry below gives a single T cell receptor beta chain sequence along with its context. These data come from a study of OX40 agonist ivuxolimab in advanced cancers. Study-level information: It was permissible to have had prior anti-PD-1, anti-PD-L1 or anti-CTLA-4 therapy, and about 40% had some.

Repertoires were generated with immunoSEQ multiplex PCR, while TCRdb's copy carries only in-frame clones and drops some. In the table there are about 37,000 clones, 87% of which are singletons. Germline-derived CDR1 and CDR2 are MGHRA and YSYEKL. Trimming removed 3 bases at V and 7 bases at J, with 10 bases between. The CDR3 sequence is 13 residues long. This sequence joins TRBV4-1 and TRBJ2-1; no definite D call. Sequences were derived from CD4+ or CD8+ T cells sorted from blood, sampled in a trial of the OX40 agonist ivuxolimab. This TCR was sampled from an adult with an advanced solid tumor such as melanoma, head and neck, liver or kidney cancer. CDR3 sequence: CASSHDLLNEQFF. The CDR3 DNA reads as TGCGCCAGCAGCCATGACCTGTTAAATGAGCAGTTCTTC.